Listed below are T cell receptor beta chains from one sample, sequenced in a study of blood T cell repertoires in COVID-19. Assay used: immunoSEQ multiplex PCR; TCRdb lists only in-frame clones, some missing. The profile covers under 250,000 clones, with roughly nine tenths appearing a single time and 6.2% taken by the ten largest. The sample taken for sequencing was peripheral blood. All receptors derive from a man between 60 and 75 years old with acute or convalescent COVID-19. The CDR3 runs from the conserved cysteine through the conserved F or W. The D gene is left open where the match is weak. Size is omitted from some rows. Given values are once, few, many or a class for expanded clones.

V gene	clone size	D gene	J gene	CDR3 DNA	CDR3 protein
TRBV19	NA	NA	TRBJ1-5	TGTGCCAGTAGTATAGAGGGGGGACATCAGCCCCAGCATTTT	CASSIEGGHQPQHF
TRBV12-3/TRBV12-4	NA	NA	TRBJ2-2	TGTGCCAGCAGTTACGGGAACACCGGGGAGCTGTTTTTT	CASSYGNTGELFF
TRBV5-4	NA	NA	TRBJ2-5	TGTGCCAGCAGCTTGGTACTCAGCGGTGAGACCCAGTACTTC	CASSLVLSGETQYF
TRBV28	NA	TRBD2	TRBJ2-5	TGTGCCAGCAGTTTAGCGATAGCGGGAGTAGGCGAGACCCAGTACTTC	CASSLAIAGVGETQYF
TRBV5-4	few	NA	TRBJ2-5	TGTGCCAGCAGCTCTCGCTCGGCGGGGCCGTACCAAGAGACCCAGTACTTC	CASSSRSAGPYQETQYF
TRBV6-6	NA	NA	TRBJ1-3	TGTGCCAGCAGTTACACAGCCTTGGGAAACACCATATATTTT	CASSYTALGNTIYF
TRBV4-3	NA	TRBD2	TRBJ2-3	TGCGCCAGCAAAAAGGGGATCGCGGGGGGCATAGTAGATACGCAGTATTTT	CASKKGIAGGIVDTQYF
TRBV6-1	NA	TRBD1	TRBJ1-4	TGTGCCAGCAGTGATGCGAGACAGGGGGCTGCCAGTGTACGTGAAAAACTGTTTTTT	CASSDARQGAASVREKLFF
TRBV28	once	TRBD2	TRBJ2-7	TGTGCCAGCAGTTTCGGGGGGGGGACGACGACCCTCTACGAGCAGTACTTC	CASSFGGGTTTLYEQYF
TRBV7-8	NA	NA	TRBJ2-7	TGTGCCAGCAGCTTAGGCAGGGACTACGAGCAGTACTTC	CASSLGRDYEQYF
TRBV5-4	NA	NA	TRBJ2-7	TGTGCCAGCAGCTTGTCGATGTCAGGGGGGCACTACGAGCAGTACTTC	CASSLSMSGGHYEQYF
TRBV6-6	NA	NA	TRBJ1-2	TGTGCCAGCAGGAGATCCGAGGCCAACTATGGCTACACCTTC	CASRRSEANYGYTF
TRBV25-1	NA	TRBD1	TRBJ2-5	TGTGCCAGCACTCGAACGGACAGGGACCAAGAGACCCAGTACTTC	CASTRTDRDQETQYF
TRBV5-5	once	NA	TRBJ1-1	TGTGCCAGCAGCTTGGTGGCAGGGAACACTGAAGCTTTCTTT	CASSLVAGNTEAFF
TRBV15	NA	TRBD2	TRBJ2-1	TGTGCCACCAGCAGAGATTCCGCTAGCGGGAGGAACAACAATGAGCAGTTCTTC	CATSRDSASGRNNNEQFF
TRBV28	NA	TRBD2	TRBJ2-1	TGTGCCAGCAGTTTTGCTAGCGGGAGCGATGAGCAGTTCTTC	CASSFASGSDEQFF
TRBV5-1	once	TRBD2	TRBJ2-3	TGCGCCAGCAGCACGGGACTAGCGCCTTTCGGCACAGATACGCAGTATTTT	CASSTGLAPFGTDTQYF
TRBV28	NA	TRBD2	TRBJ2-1	TGTGCCAGCAGTACGACTAGCGGTTTCAATGAGCAGTTCTTC	CASSTTSGFNEQFF
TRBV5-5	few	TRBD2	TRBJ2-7	TGTGCCAGCAGCTTGGGACTAGCGGGAGAATACGAGCAGTACTTC	CASSLGLAGEYEQYF
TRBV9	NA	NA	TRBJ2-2	TGTGCCAGCAGCGTATTTAACTTGAACACCGGGGAGCTGTTTTTT	CASSVFNLNTGELFF
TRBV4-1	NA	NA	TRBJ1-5	TGCGCCAGCAGCCAAGCCCCCCGGGGCAATCAGCCCCAGCATTTT	CASSQAPRGNQPQHF
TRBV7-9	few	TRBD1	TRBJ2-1	TGTGCCAGCAGCCCCGGGACAGGGAGAGGAAGCTCCTACAATGAGCAGTTCTTC	CASSPGTGRGSSYNEQFF
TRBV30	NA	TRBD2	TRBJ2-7	TGTGCCTGGAGTGGGGCTAGCGGATTGCTCGCGGTCTACGAGCAGTACTTC	CAWSGASGLLAVYEQYF
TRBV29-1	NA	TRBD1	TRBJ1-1	TGCAGCGTTGCCCCGACAGGGGTGAACACTGAAGCTTTCTTT	CSVAPTGVNTEAFF
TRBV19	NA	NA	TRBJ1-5	TGTGCCAGTAGTATAAACAGTCGTGCCAATCAGCCCCAGCATTTT	CASSINSRANQPQHF
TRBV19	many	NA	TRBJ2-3	TGTGCCAGTAGTCCCCCCGTGGGTGGAGGCACAGATACGCAGTATTTT	CASSPPVGGGTDTQYF
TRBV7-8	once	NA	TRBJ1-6	TGTGCCAGCAGCTTAGCGGGCCGGCAGGGCTTGAGCTCCTATAATTCACCCCTCCACTTT	CASSLAGRQGLSSYNSPLHF
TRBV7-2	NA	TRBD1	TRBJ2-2	TGTGCCAGCAGCGTCGGGACAGGGGGCGGAGGACGGCTGTTTTTT	CASSVGTGGGGRLFF
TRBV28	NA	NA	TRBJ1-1	TGTGCCAGCAGTTTCGGGTACACTGAAGCTTTCTTT	CASSFGYTEAFF